This paragraph covers one TCR beta chain sequence. Between the trimmed V and J ends, which lost 1 base and 0 bases, there was a span of 10 bases. Germline V lookup: CDR1 KGHSH, CDR2 LQKENI. This CDR3 has 16 residues. This entry comes from a study of shared T cell receptors in the human thymus. The data were produced by immunoSEQ multiplex PCR, yet TCRdb's version contains in-frame clones alone and is incomplete. The sample consists of some 400,000 clones, approximately 95% of them appearing once. Input material: thymocytes. This TCR was sampled from a human donor. This chain uses TRBV18 with TRBJ2-1, with D possibly TRBD1 on 6 matching bases. CDR3 DNA sequence: TGTGCCAGCTCACCACGGACAGATAGCTCCTACAATGAGCAGTTCTTC. Protein: CASSPRTDSSYNEQFF.